Below are 23 T cell receptor beta chains sequenced from a single sample in a study of graft-versus-host responses after intestinal transplantation. Data came from immunoSEQ multiplex PCR; TCRdb stores just in-frame clones and leaves some out. The sample holds nearly 110,000 clones; roughly 90% are singletons and the top ten take about 0.75%. These TCRs' antigens remain unknown. Material: unstimulated CD4+ T cells sorted from spleen or lymph node cells, obtained before transplant. The receptors here all came from a human donor who was the organ donor for an intestinal transplant.

The V call is TRBV11-2, the J call TRBJ1-6; D unresolved. The V end lost 0 bases, the J end lost 6 bases, and 9 bases lay between the germline ends. The CDR3 spans 15 residues. Germline values: CDR1 SGHAT, CDR2 FQNNGV. In DNA form, the CDR3 reads TGTGCCAGCAGCTTAGACTTGGGCCTTAATTCACCCCTCCACTTT. This gives the protein CASSLDLGLNSPLHF.

The count of this clone is one. The chain has TRBV5-1 and TRBJ2-7; the D gene could be TRBD1 or TRBD2 (5 bases each). Per germline, CDR1 SGHRS and CDR2 YFSETQ. This CDR3 comprises 11 residues. V shed 2 bases and J shed 7 bases, with 7 bases lying between them. CDR3 sequence: CASSLEGEQYF. CDR3 DNA sequence: TGCGCCAGCAGCTTAGAGGGGGAGCAGTACTTC. The variable domain in full, completed from reference TRBV5-1 and TRBJ2-7, reads KAGVTQTPRYLIKTRGQQVTLSCSPISGHRSVSWYQQTPGQGLQFLFEYFSETQRNKGNFPGRFSGRQFSNSRSEMNVSTLELGDSALYLCASSLEGEQYFGPGTRLTVT.

About this clone: The junction departs from germline at one end; a sequencing error may be responsible. This chain joins TRBV4-1 and TRBJ2-6; 8 bases are a match to TRBD2. The CDR3 contains 18 residues. Germline CDR1 reads MGHRA; CDR2 reads YSYEKL. CDR3: CPSSQVPGGSSGANVLTF. The CDR3, as DNA: TGCCCCAGCAGCCAAGTACCGGGGGGGAGCTCTGGGGCCAACGTCCTGACTTTC.

V gene TRBV4-1 combines with J gene TRBJ2-3; the D is unclear. This CDR3 region has 13 residues. Trimming left V 4 bases short and J 6 bases short, with 11 bases between. The V gene's germline CDR1 is MGHRA and CDR2 YSYEKL. For the CDR3, the DNA is TGCGCCAGCAGCCCCCAGACAAGGGATACGCAGTATTTT. Its protein product is CASSPQTRDTQYF.

The CDR3 loop reads CASSQAGTGGTGELFF. For the CDR3, the DNA is TGTGCCAGCAGCCAAGCCGGGACAGGGGGCACCGGGGAGCTGTTTTTT. The chain links TRBV4-2 to TRBJ2-2; 11 positions agree with TRBD1. Germline CDR1 and CDR2: LGHNA and YNFKEQ. The CDR3 contains 16 residues. Unmatched junction bases numbered 2, after V lost 1 base and J lost 4 bases.

The chain is built from TRBV23-1 and TRBJ2-1; D unclear. TRBV23-1 is known as an ORF, though its function is uncertain. The CDR3 covers 14 residues. V gave up 2 bases and J gave up 4 bases, with 9 bases separating them. CDR3 coding DNA: TGCGCCAGCAGTCAAGGGCATCAGTACAATGAGCAGTTCTTC. It specifies CASSQGHQYNEQFF.

The chain recombines TRBV6-5 with TRBJ2-4, with 7 bases that match TRBD1. The CDR3 sequence is 14 residues long. V dropped 6 bases and J dropped 1; count of bases not matched to a gene: 3. Per germline, CDR1 MNHEY and CDR2 SVGAGI. The CDR3 DNA is TGTGCCAGCAGCCTACAGGGGGCCAAAAACATTCAGTACTTC. Its translation is CASSLQGAKNIQYF.

The chain joins TRBV25-1 to TRBJ2-7; 8 nucleotides match TRBD1. The CDR3 has 14 amino acids. V dropped 4 bases and J dropped 6; count of bases not matched to a gene: 8. Germline CDR1 MGHDK, CDR2 SYGVNS. The CDR3 protein is CASSGGTGGTEQYF. CDR3 bases: TGTGCCAGCAGTGGGGGGACAGGAGGTACCGAGCAGTACTTC.

The chain carries TRBV6-1 and TRBJ2-7, with D uncertain. The CDR3 loop spans 14 amino acids. V dropped 6 bases and J dropped 2 bases, with 14 bases sitting between them. CDR1 is MNHNS, CDR2 SASEGT, per germline. The DNA for the CDR3 is TGTGCCAGCAGGATGGGCAGTCTGGCCTACGAGCAGTACTTC. This gives the protein CASRMGSLAYEQYF.

The genes are TRBV2 and TRBJ2-7; D is unclear. Looked up from germline, CDR1 is SNHLY and CDR2 is FYNNEI. This CDR3 spans 11 amino acids. Trimming pared 1 base from V and 6 bases from J, leaving 4 bases between. DNA for the CDR3: TGTGCCAGCAGTGAAGTCGCCGAGCAGTACTTC. It encodes CASSEVAEQYF.

V usage is TRBV18 and J usage is TRBJ2-3; a weak D match, TRBD2 (6 bases). Trimming shortened V by 3 bases and J by 5 bases, and 15 bases separated the two germline ends. This CDR3 comprises 15 residues. Germline V gives CDR1 KGHSH, CDR2 LQKENI. This CDR3 is CASSPRSGSGDTQYF. The CDR3 DNA reads TGTGCCAGCTCACCGCGAAGTGGTAGCGGAGATACGCAGTATTTT. The full variable domain, rest sourced from reference TRBV18 and TRBJ2-3, is NAGVMQNPRHLVRRRGQEARLRCSPMKGHSHVYWYRQLPEEGLKFMVYLQKENIIDESGMPKERFSAEFPKEGPSILRIQQVVRGDSAAYFCASSPRSGSGDTQYFGPGTRLTVL.

This chain links TRBV7-2 with TRBJ2-3; D remains ambiguous. The germline CDR1 and CDR2 sequences are SGHTA and FQGNSA. This CDR3 is 15 amino acids long. V lost 1 base to trimming and J lost 5 bases, with 13 bases between them. The CDR3 nucleotides read TGTGCCAGCAGCTTAGTGGACGAAGGGCTAGATACGCAGTATTTT. This encodes CASSLVDEGLDTQYF.

The genes are TRBV28 and TRBJ2-7; possible D gene TRBD2, 6 bases. CDR1 and CDR2 from the germline V gene are MDHEN and SYDVKM. The ends were cut back, 5 bases at V and 6 bases at J, with 14 bases in the middle. The CDR3 length is 13 residues. The CDR3 sequence: CASSRDRLGEQYF. CDR3 nucleotides: TGTGCCAGCAGTAGGGACCGACTAGGCGAGCAGTACTTC.

V and J are TRBV18 and TRBJ1-1; no clear D gene. Between the trimmed V and J ends, which lost 1 base and 2 bases, there was a span of 8 bases. CDR1 and CDR2 from the germline V gene are KGHSH and LQKENI. This CDR3 spans 14 amino acids. The CDR3 nucleotides are TGTGCCAGCTCACCACTGGCGGTTAACACTGAAGCTTTCTTT. It translates to CASSPLAVNTEAFF. Combining the CDR3 with reference TRBV18 and TRBJ1-1 gives the whole variable domain NAGVMQNPRHLVRRRGQEARLRCSPMKGHSHVYWYRQLPEEGLKFMVYLQKENIIDESGMPKERFSAEFPKEGPSILRIQQVVRGDSAAYFCASSPLAVNTEAFFGQGTRLTVV.

V is TRBV11-2 and J is TRBJ2-2; 7 bases are a match to TRBD2. V was clipped by 3 bases and J by 3 bases; unmatched bases: 7. Germline V CDR1 and CDR2: SGHAT, FQNNGV. The CDR3 has 16 amino acids. The CDR3 loop is CASSFPGREYTGELFF. The CDR3 bases are TGTGCCAGCAGCTTTCCCGGGCGGGAGTACACCGGGGAGCTGTTTTTT.

The CDR3 sequence: CASSFEYGPVNSPLHF. CDR3 in DNA: TGTGCCAGCAGTTTTGAATATGGTCCAGTGAATTCACCCCTCCACTTT. V usage is TRBV27 and J usage is TRBJ1-6; D is unresolved. In germline, CDR1 is MNHEY, CDR2 SMNVEV (reference sequence). This CDR3 contains 16 residues. The V end lost 3 bases, the J end lost 7 bases, and 16 bases lay between the germline ends.

This chain links TRBV9 with TRBJ2-2; TRBD2 aligns across 8 bases. This CDR3 has 18 amino acids. V lost 4 bases to trimming and J lost 4 bases; unmatched junction nucleotides: 15. Germline assignment: CDR1 SGDLS and CDR2 YYNGEE. The CDR3 reads CASSPHLGGGGTTGELFF. As DNA, the CDR3 is TGTGCCAGCAGCCCTCATCTTGGGGGCGGGGGGACCACCGGGGAGCTGTTTTTT. Complete variable domain (other parts from reference TRBV9 and TRBJ2-2): DSGVTQTPKHLITATGQRVTLRCSPRSGDLSVYWYQQSLDQGLQFLIQYYNGEERAKGNILERFSAQQFPDLHSELNLSSLELGDSALYFCASSPHLGGGGTTGELFFGEGSRLTVL.

The chain combines TRBV10-2 with TRBJ1-5, with unresolved D. Germline CDR1 is WSHSY and CDR2 is SAAADI. Trimming took off 7 bases at V and 3 bases at J, with 13 bases between the two ends. This CDR3 spans 14 amino acids. CDR3 loop: CASTRDGPNQPQHF. As DNA, the CDR3 is TGCGCCAGCACTCGGGATGGCCCCAATCAGCCCCAGCATTTT.

The rearrangement links TRBV9 to TRBJ2-2; 7 bases match TRBD1. This CDR3 has 16 residues. The germline V gene encodes CDR1 SGDLS and CDR2 YYNGEE. V dropped 3 bases and J dropped 3; count of bases not matched to a gene: 8. The CDR3 is CASSAPRGRDTGELFF. CDR3 in DNA: TGTGCCAGCAGCGCTCCGAGGGGGCGCGACACCGGGGAGCTGTTTTTT.

The V and J genes are TRBV10-3 and TRBJ2-7; the D gene could be TRBD1 or TRBD2 (5 bases each). The CDR3 is made up of 14 amino acids. Per the germline V gene, CDR1 is ENHRY and CDR2 is SYGVKD. V shed 6 bases and J shed 3 bases, with 15 bases lying between them. The CDR3 spells CAISGQGRDYEQYF. The CDR3 region has the DNA TGTGCCATCAGCGGACAAGGTCGGGACTACGAGCAGTACTTC.

The chain joins TRBV6-6 to TRBJ1-5; D not certain. Trimming pared 2 bases from V and 4 bases from J, leaving 3 bases between. In germline, CDR1 is MNHNY, CDR2 SVGAGI (reference sequence). The CDR3 length is 12 residues. The DNA of the CDR3 is TGTGCCAGCAGTTACGCGAATCAGCCCCAGCATTTT. Encoded protein: CASSYANQPQHF.

As for this clone: Other DNA variants within this sample encode the same CDR3. The chain joins TRBV15 to TRBJ2-2; D is unclear. Trimming took 0 bases from V and 6 from J, leaving 8 bases between them. Per germline, CDR1 LNHNV and CDR2 YYDKDF (reference sequence). CDR3 length equals 14 residues. This CDR3 is CATSRDLGPGELFF. CDR3 DNA sequence: TGTGCCACCAGCAGAGATTTGGGTCCCGGGGAGCTGTTTTTT.

The CDR3 loop reads CASRTWIGGDTQYF. CDR3 nucleotides: TGTGCCAGCAGAACTTGGATAGGGGGAGATACGCAGTATTTT. The chain joins TRBV5-6 to TRBJ2-3, with D perhaps matching TRBD1 (6 bases). The CDR3 has 14 residues. Trimming removed 5 bases from V and 5 bases from J, with 15 bases in between. The V gene's germline CDR1 is SGHDT and CDR2 YYEEEE.